This T cell receptor (beta chain) was sequenced in a study of blood T cell repertoires in COVID-19 (dated by TCRdb to about 2020). Notes on the research overall: Samples covering the acute and convalescent phases of COVID-19 were provided by collaborators in the United States, Italy and Spain. The material from the prospective study consisted of cDNA or gDNA derived from T cells, B-cell-depleted T cells, or PBMCs. The dataset comprised deeply sampled blood TCRbeta repertoires from subjects exposed to, actively infected with, or recovered from COVID-19. The repertoires were released in a freely available public database meant as a resource for research on the immune response to SARS-CoV-2. Samples were obtained from the ongoing ImmuneRACE study (first 160 participants) and from over a thousand subjects provided by 6 global collaborators. The sample metadata nearly always contained a de-identified subject ID, COVID-19 status, age in years and sex. Where HLA class I and class II types were available, the types were taken from metadata supplied by the sample provider, not from assay-based typing.

CDR1 and CDR2, looked up from the germline V gene, are SGHTA and FQGNSA. Counted from cysteine to phenylalanine, this CDR3 has 12 amino acids. Only CDR3 DNA remains: 36 bases, in frame from the first base. V loses 6 bases of germline sequence and J loses 7 bases, and the interval between the two ends is 12 bases. The research as a whole found: Clinical and demographic metadata were provided uncurated, with the amount varying by source and participant.

The immunoSEQ Assay, a bias-controlled multiplex PCR, was used to amplify TCRbeta CDR3 regions from genomic DNA. The study's processing was this. Nucleated cell counts per sample were estimated from amplification of reference gene primers within the assay. To quantify the absolute abundance of each unique TCRbeta CDR3 rearrangement, sequence reads were collapsed and filtered. For each sample, productive Simpson clonality was calculated by taking the square root of Simpson's diversity index across productive rearrangements. In TCRdb, the immuneACCESS table is reduced to in-frame sequences with V and J assigned. These tables do not hold every clone; where another copy was compared, an unresolved V gene accounts for under half, and the others remain unexplained. D and trimming were read from the DNA, whereas the V and J calls and clone size are those reported in that table. The table for this sample lists about 480,000 clones; roughly nine tenths of them were counted only once. Jointly, the top ten make up under 2.5% of the sample.

In the prospective study, participants were 18 to 89 years old, resided in 24 geographic areas of the United States, and were enrolled through a virtual design. To assign participants to cohorts, the prospective study relied on clinical history that participants themselves reported in a screening survey and a study questionnaire. Each participant in the prospective study had whole blood, serum and a nasopharyngeal or oropharyngeal swab collected by mobile phlebotomists. Participants in the prospective study had the option to provide additional blood draws and questionnaires over an approximately 2-month period. Blood samples from the prospective study were shipped frozen or at room temperature prior to DNA extraction. To note about this clone: This receptor's antigen is unknown. Per-nucleotide qualities are absent, and no much larger clonotype sits a single base away.

Sequencing used PBMCs or T cells enriched from blood (not recorded which). This TCR was recovered from a woman younger than 35 with acute COVID-19. The sequence links TRBV7-2 to TRBJ1-1; TRBD1 is a possible D gene, resting on 6 matching bases. The base sequence is TGTGCCAGCAGGCGAACCAGGGGTGAAGCTTTCTTT. Translation gives CASRRTRGEAFF.